What follows are 17 T cell receptor beta chains derived from one specimen sequenced in a study of T cells after posttransplantation cyclophosphamide (dated by TCRdb to 2015 to 2016). The protocol used for the library was the immunoSEQ multiplex PCR assay. TCRdb provides this immuneACCESS table in a form limited to in-frame rearrangements. Some clones are lacking; in checked studies, under half of them reflect an unresolved V gene, and why the rest are absent is not known. This sample gives 5,500 to 7,500 clones in total; 98% of them show up just once. In total, the top ten clones hold around 0.85% of the sample. Sequences were obtained from memory CD4+ T cells sorted from PBMCs. These TCRs come from a man aged 35-49 years in good health, CMV-negative, and a related stem cell transplant donor.

The genes are TRBV7-2 and TRBJ1-1; D uncertain. The V end lost 1 base, the J end lost 4 bases, and 7 bases lay between the germline ends. The CDR3 covers 13 residues. Germline CDR1 SGHTA, CDR2 FQGNSA. The CDR3 loop reads CASSLGEGTEAFF. CDR3 coding DNA: TGTGCCAGCAGCTTAGGGGAGGGCACTGAAGCTTTCTTT.

The rearrangement joins TRBV4-1 to TRBJ2-7; D might be TRBD2 (5 bases). V was cut by 2 bases and J by 3 bases, with 11 bases left in between. The CDR3 totals 14 residues. CDR1 is MGHRA, CDR2 YSYEKL, per germline. DNA for the CDR3: TGCGCCAGCAGCCAACAAGACCGGGACTACGAGCAGTACTTC. Encoded protein: CASSQQDRDYEQYF.

The chain combines TRBV29-1 with TRBJ2-6; 9 bases line up with TRBD1. The CDR3 covers 17 residues. CDR1 is SQVTM, CDR2 ANQGSEA, per germline. The V gene end was trimmed by 4 bases and the J gene end by 0 bases; junction bases not matched to a gene: 7. The CDR3 loop reads CSVGLWDRASGANVLTF. The CDR3 bases are TGCAGCGTTGGACTGTGGGACAGGGCCTCTGGGGCCAACGTCCTGACTTTC.

The J gene is TRBJ1-5, the V gene TRBV6-5, with 7 nucleotides matching TRBD1. CDR3 length: 13 residues. Germline CDR1 MNHEY, CDR2 SVGAGI. Trimming removed 4 bases from V and 9 bases from J; junction bases left unmatched: 6. The CDR3 coding sequence is TGTGCCAGCAGTTTAGGGGGCACGGGGCCCCAGCATTTT. Its translation is CASSLGGTGPQHF.

This chain uses TRBV9 with TRBJ2-3; the match to TRBD2 covers 13 bases. The CDR3 has 17 amino acids. Germline CDR1 and CDR2: SGDLS and YYNGEE. With V trimmed by 1 base and J by 3 bases, 5 bases remained unmatched. The CDR3 nucleotides read TGTGCCAGCAGCGTAAGGACTAGCGGGAGTCAAACAGATACGCAGTATTTT. Translation gives CASSVRTSGSQTDTQYF. Variable domain in full (rest from reference TRBV9 and TRBJ2-3): DSGVTQTPKHLITATGQRVTLRCSPRSGDLSVYWYQQSLDQGLQFLIQYYNGEERAKGNILERFSAQQFPDLHSELNLSSLELGDSALYFCASSVRTSGSQTDTQYFGPGTRLTVL.

V gene TRBV7-9 combines with J gene TRBJ2-7, with 9 positions matching TRBD2. The J segment lost 0 bases and the V segment lost 5 bases, leaving 14 bases of the junction unmatched. The CDR3 is 18 residues long. The germline gives CDR1 SEHNR, CDR2 FQNEAQ (reference sequence). CDR3 sequence (DNA): TGTGCCAGCAGCCTCGGGACTAGCCCCGCAGCTAGCTCCTACGAGCAGTACTTC. Protein product: CASSLGTSPAASSYEQYF.

The rearrangement links TRBV19 to TRBJ2-1; D remains unclear. Per germline, CDR1 LNHDA and CDR2 SQIVND (reference sequence). This CDR3 contains 15 residues. The germline V and J ends were trimmed by 6 bases and 0 bases, with 12 bases remaining between them. CDR3 in amino acids: CASSLGESSYNEQFF. The CDR3 DNA is TGTGCCAGTAGCCTGGGCGAGAGCTCCTACAATGAGCAGTTCTTC.

This clone was seen once. The chain uses TRBV28 and TRBJ2-7, with a tentative D call TRBD1 (5 bases). CDR1 MDHEN and CDR2 SYDVKM come from the germline V gene. V lost 3 bases and J 2 bases, leaving 8 bases between the germline ends. The length of the CDR3 is 13 residues. The CDR3 DNA reads as TGTGCCAGCAGTTTCACAGGTCCCTACGAGCAGTACTTC. Its protein is CASSFTGPYEQYF.

The genes are TRBV28 and TRBJ2-7, with 8 bases matching TRBD2. CDR3 length equals 15 residues. In germline, CDR1 is MDHEN, CDR2 SYDVKM. With V trimmed by 6 bases and J by 3 bases, 10 bases remained unmatched. CDR3 DNA sequence: TGTGCCAGCAGAGGGATGACGACTAGCGTCTACGAGCAGTACTTC. Translated, it gives CASRGMTTSVYEQYF.

CDR3 amino acids: CASSFSGTGTTDTQYF. The CDR3 DNA reads as TGTGCCAGCAGCTTTTCCGGGACAGGAACCACAGATACGCAGTATTTT. V gene TRBV5-6 combines with J gene TRBJ2-3, with TRBD1 matching 8 bases. The CDR3 sequence is 16 residues long. In germline, CDR1 is SGHDT, CDR2 YYEEEE. V shed 2 bases and J 2 bases; nucleotides not matched to a gene: 7.

The chain employs TRBV7-6 and TRBJ2-7; D might be TRBD1 (6 bases). V lost 5 bases and J 6 bases, leaving 14 bases between the germline ends. The CDR3 is 13 amino acids. Germline V gene sequence: CDR1 SGHVS, CDR2 FNYEAQ. For the CDR3, the DNA is TGTGCCAGCAGCCGCACGGCAGGGGCCGAGCAGTACTTC. It is translated as CASSRTAGAEQYF.

V usage is TRBV11-1 and J usage is TRBJ1-1; a weak D match, TRBD1 (5 bases). In germline, CDR1 is SGHAT, CDR2 FQDESV (reference sequence). Trimming took off 4 bases at V and 3 bases at J, with 18 bases between the two ends. CDR3 length: 16 amino acids. The chain's CDR3 is CASSSATQGRHTEAFF. Here the CDR3 DNA reads TGTGCCAGCAGCTCCGCAACCCAGGGTAGGCACACTGAAGCTTTCTTT.

A word on this clone: Distinct nucleotide sequences in the sample also encode this CDR3. The chain joins TRBV28 to TRBJ2-1; D is possibly TRBD1 (6 bases). The ends were cut back, 1 base at V and 9 bases at J, with 7 bases in the middle. The CDR3 has 12 amino acids. Germline loops: CDR1 MDHEN, CDR2 SYDVKM. The CDR3 DNA reads TGTGCCAGCAGTTTATTAGGGGGTGAGCAGTTCTTC. Protein product: CASSLLGGEQFF.

The genes are TRBV29-1 and TRBJ1-1; D might be TRBD1 (6 bases). The CDR3 has 13 residues. The germline V gene has CDR1 SQVTM and CDR2 ANQGSEA. V lost 7 bases, J lost 4 bases, and 16 bases lay in between. The CDR3 protein is CSGCVGAATEAFF. Written as DNA, the CDR3 is TGCAGCGGCTGCGTGGGGGCGGCCACTGAAGCTTTCTTT.

This sequence joins TRBV19 and TRBJ2-7; D perhaps matches TRBD1 (5 bases). The CDR3 covers 14 residues. V was cut by 0 bases and J by 3 bases, with 9 bases left in between. The germline gives CDR1 LNHDA, CDR2 SQIVND (reference sequence). The CDR3 DNA reads as TGTGCCAGTAGTATAGATTGGGGCCGCTACGAGCAGTACTTC. This encodes CASSIDWGRYEQYF.

The V call is TRBV4-1, the J call TRBJ2-5; 7 bases are a match to TRBD1. The germline gives CDR1 MGHRA, CDR2 YSYEKL. V shed 4 bases and J 2 bases; nucleotides not matched to a gene: 7. This CDR3 has 15 residues. CDR3 sequence reads: CASSPGTGVQETQYF. CDR3 sequence (DNA): TGCGCCAGCAGCCCAGGAACAGGGGTACAAGAGACCCAGTACTTC.

This clone appeared once. The V gene is TRBV5-6, the J gene TRBJ1-1, with TRBD1 as a possible D gene (6 bases). The length of the CDR3 is 16 residues. Looked up from germline, CDR1 is SGHDT and CDR2 is YYEEEE. V gave up 4 bases and J gave up 0 bases, with 16 bases separating them. CDR3 DNA: TGTGCCAGCAGCCCATTAACGGGACATGTGAACACTGAAGCTTTCTTT. Translation gives CASSPLTGHVNTEAFF.